The T cell receptor (beta chain) under discussion was sequenced for a study of T cell repertoires in cytomegalovirus infection. CDR1 is GTSNPN and CDR2 is SVGIG in the germline V gene (reference sequence). The CDR3 covers 14 residues. Trimming took off 0 bases at V and 2 bases at J, with 10 bases between the two ends. TCRdb itself ran the reads through MiXCR, one entry per CDR3 protein. The sample consists of approximately 170,000 distinct CDR3 sequences, 13% to 15% of them appearing once. This clonotype has just a few counts. The chain joins TRBV30 to TRBJ1-1; D may be TRBD1 (5 bases). Sequencing was performed on PBMCs. The sequence derives from a human donor in good health (CMV status not recorded). Some clones in this sample may be carry-over from other donors' samples. For the CDR3, the DNA is TGTGCCTGGAGTGTACGGGGGGAAAACACTGAAGCTTTCTTT. Translated, it gives CAWSVRGENTEAFF.